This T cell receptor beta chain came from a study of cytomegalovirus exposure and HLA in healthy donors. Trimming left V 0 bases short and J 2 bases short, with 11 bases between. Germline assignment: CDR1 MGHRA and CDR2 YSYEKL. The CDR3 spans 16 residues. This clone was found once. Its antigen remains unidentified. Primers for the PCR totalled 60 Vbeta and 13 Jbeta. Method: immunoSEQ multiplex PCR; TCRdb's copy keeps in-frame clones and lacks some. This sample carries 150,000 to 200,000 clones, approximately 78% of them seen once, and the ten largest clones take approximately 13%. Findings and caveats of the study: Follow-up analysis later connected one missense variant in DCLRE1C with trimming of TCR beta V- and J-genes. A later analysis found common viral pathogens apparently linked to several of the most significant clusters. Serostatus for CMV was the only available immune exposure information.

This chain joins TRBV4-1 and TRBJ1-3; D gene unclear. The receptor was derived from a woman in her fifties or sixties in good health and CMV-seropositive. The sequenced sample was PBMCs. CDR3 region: CASSQDGQRAGNTIYF. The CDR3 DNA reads TGCGCCAGCAGCCAAGATGGGCAGAGGGCTGGAAACACCATATATTTT.